The 4 T cell receptor beta chains given below trace back to one sample, sequenced in a study of T-cell memory formation after mild COVID-19. TCRdb re-called the 5' RACE reads with MiXCR, one entry per CDR3 protein. The data show 200,000 or so distinct CDR3 sequences, roughly 16% seen once. Sequencing input: PBMCs or a T cell subset sorted from them (not recorded which). These receptors originate from an adult woman who had mild COVID-19 (a few samples of this study predate the infection). Cell type and time point are not known.

This clonotype was observed a handful of times. The V and J genes are TRBV4-2 and TRBJ2-5; 10 bases align to TRBD2. The CDR3 covers 16 residues. Trimming at V came to 1 base and at J to 5 bases, leaving 7 bases not matched to a gene. Per the germline V gene, CDR1 is LGHNA and CDR2 is YNFKEQ. The CDR3 DNA reads TGTGCCAGCAGCCAAGTGGAGCGGGAGGGCCGTGAGACCCAGTACTTC. As protein: CASSQVEREGRETQYF.

The table lists this clonotype with a count of one. The chain couples TRBV10-3 to TRBJ1-1; 7 bases map to TRBD1. CDR3 size: 14 residues. V shed 4 bases, J shed 1 base, and the junction held 3 bases outside the gene matches. Germline values: CDR1 ENHRY, CDR2 SYGVKD. The CDR3 DNA follows: TGTGCCATCAGTGTCAGGGGGGAGAACACTGAAGCTTTCTTT. Its protein is CAISVRGENTEAFF.

The rearrangement uses TRBV7-4 and TRBJ2-3, with 7 bases aligning to TRBD2. Germline CDR1 is SGHVT and CDR2 is SQSDAQ. The junction had 13 bases not matched to a gene; V was cut back by 4 bases and J by 3 bases. The CDR3 extends over 17 amino acids. The CDR3 protein is CASSSPKRGSGTDTQYF. In nucleotides, the CDR3 is TGTGCCAGCAGCTCCCCGAAACGCGGGAGTGGGACAGATACGCAGTATTTT. Full variable domain (rest looked up from reference TRBV7-4 and TRBJ2-3): GAGVSQSPRYKVAKRGRDVALRCDSISGHVTLYWYRQTLGQGSEVLTYSQSDAQRDKSGRPSGRFSAERPERSVSTLKIQRTEQGDSAVYLCASSSPKRGSGTDTQYFGPGTRLTVL.

This clonotype has a count of ten or more. The chain links TRBV3-1 to TRBJ1-1; D is uncertain. CDR1 is LGHDT, CDR2 YNNKEL, per germline (reference sequence). The V end lost 1 base, the J end lost 4 bases, and 10 bases lay between the germline ends. The CDR3 runs 14 residues. CDR3 in amino acids: CASSQVHDGTEAFF. CDR3 sequence (DNA): TGTGCCAGCAGCCAAGTGCACGACGGCACTGAAGCTTTCTTT.